This T cell receptor beta chain was sequenced during a study of T-cell memory formation after mild COVID-19. TCRdb passed the 5' RACE reads through MiXCR, listing each CDR3 protein once. The profile shows about 290,000 distinct CDR3 sequences, about 15% of them singletons. Findings and caveats of the study: Confirmation of SARS-CoV-2 specificity was lacking for second-wave clones peaking day 37.

The CDR3 has 14 amino acids. CDR1 and CDR2 (germline): SGHTA, FQGNSA. The trim removed 8 bases at V and 7 bases at J, leaving 5 bases unmatched. This clonotype was seen a few times. Its specificity is unknown. This TCR derives from a man between 18 and 35 years old who had mild COVID-19 (a few samples of this study predate the infection). Cell type and time point are not known. This chain joins TRBV7-2 and TRBJ2-1, with 13 bases aligning to TRBD2. The sample consisted of PBMCs or a T cell subset sorted from them (not recorded which). The CDR3 loop is CASGLAGARNEQFF. DNA for the CDR3: TGTGCCAGCGGACTAGCGGGGGCTCGGAATGAGCAGTTCTTC.